This T cell receptor beta chain derives from a study of blood T cell repertoires in COVID-19 (dated by TCRdb to 2018 to 2021). For the study in its entirety: Collaborator samples came from the United States, Italy and Spain and covered acute and convalescent phases of COVID-19. HLA class I and class II types, where available, came from metadata supplied by the sample provider rather than from assay-based typing. The dataset comprised deeply sampled blood TCRbeta repertoires from subjects exposed to, actively infected with, or recovered from COVID-19. Samples were obtained from the ongoing ImmuneRACE study (first 160 participants) and from 1,254 subjects provided by 6 global collaborators. The repertoires were released in a freely available public database intended as a resource for research on the immune response to SARS-CoV-2. Nearly every sample came with metadata listing a de-identified subject ID, COVID-19 status, age in years and sex. The prospective study material was composed of cDNA or gDNA derived from T cells, B-cell-depleted T cells, or PBMCs. Broad study findings and their caveats: How much clinical and demographic metadata was included differed by source and by participant, and the metadata was provided uncurated.

For this clone: The clone's antigen remains unknown. No much larger clone exists at a distance of one base, and base qualities are not known.

Relative to germline, V is 8 bases shorter and J is 0 bases shorter, with 8 bases between their ends. Via the germline V gene (reference sequence), CDR1 is LNHDA and CDR2 SQIVND. The CDR3, from cysteine to phenylalanine, totals 14 residues. Only CDR3 DNA remains: 42 bases, in frame from the first base. Collaborating institutions collected whole blood in K2EDTA tubes following their own protocols. For TCRbeta analysis, collaborators shipped samples as frozen whole blood, isolated PBMCs, or DNA extracted from either of those sample types. TCRbeta CDR3 regions were amplified from genomic DNA by means of the immunoSEQ Assay, a bias-controlled multiplex PCR. As for the authors' bioinformatics: Within the assay, amplification of reference gene primers was used to estimate how many nucleated cells each sample contained. Sequence reads were collapsed and filtered to measure the absolute abundance of every unique TCRbeta CDR3 rearrangement. For each sample, productive Simpson clonality was calculated as the square root of Simpson's diversity index across productive rearrangements. Here the immuneACCESS table is served through TCRdb, limited to in-frame sequences with V and J called. Missing clones are a known gap in these copies; in checked studies unresolved V genes cover under half, and the rest lacks a known reason. V and J calls and clone size are as listed in that table; D and trimming were resolved from the DNA. Here the sample has 190,000 or so clones; around 87% occur a single time. Around 3% of the sample belongs to the ten largest clones.

The source is a man aged 40-49 years with active or convalescent COVID-19. Sequencing was done on a sample of peripheral blood. The chain is assembled from TRBV19 and TRBJ1-6; the D gene identity is not certain. The CDR3 reads as follows: CASSGSSYNSPLHF. The nucleotide sequence reads as follows: TGTGCCAGTTCGGGGAGCTCCTATAATTCACCCCTCCACTTT.